The 20 T cell receptor beta chains presented below share a single source sample, sequenced in a study of control samples from healthy donors and cancer patients. Clones were sequenced by immunoSEQ multiplex PCR, and TCRdb holds only the in-frame ones, with some missing. In the table there are roughly 400,000 clones, approximately 90% of which are singletons. Sequencing was done on a sample of PBMCs. The receptors derive from a man aged 35 to 55 with head and neck cancer.

The chain carries TRBV2 and TRBJ2-1, with 8 bases that match TRBD1. CDR1 and CDR2 (germline): SNHLY, FYNNEI. V lost 11 bases to trimming and J lost 4 bases; unmatched junction nucleotides: 7. CDR3 length: 13 residues. CDR3 in amino acids: CAAGTGKYNEQFF. In DNA form, the CDR3 reads TGTGCCGCGGGGACAGGAAAATACAATGAGCAGTTCTTC.

The V call is TRBV27, the J call TRBJ1-4, with D uncertain. V lost 10 bases and J 3 bases, leaving 15 bases between the germline ends. CDR3 length: 14 amino acids. Germline V gives CDR1 MNHEY, CDR2 SMNVEV (reference sequence). CDR3 in DNA: TGTGCCACCTCCCCTAATGGACCTAATGAAAAACTGTTTTTT. Protein: CATSPNGPNEKLFF.

The J gene is TRBJ2-3, the V gene TRBV19; 7 bases line up with TRBD2. V shed 2 bases, J shed 4 bases, and the junction held 9 bases outside the gene matches. Germline V CDR1 and CDR2: LNHDA, SQIVND (reference sequence). This CDR3 contains 16 residues. CDR3 nucleotides: TGTGCCAGTAGTATAATGGCGGGAGAGTACCCAGATACGCAGTATTTT. Translated, it gives CASSIMAGEYPDTQYF.

V usage is TRBV6-5 and J usage is TRBJ1-2; D possibly corresponds to TRBD1 (5 bases). CDR3 length: 14 amino acids. In germline, CDR1 is MNHEY, CDR2 SVGAGI. The V gene lost 6 bases and the J gene lost 5 bases, with 16 bases spanning the gap. This chain's CDR3 is CASRMDGTVYGYTF. The CDR3 DNA reads TGTGCCAGCAGAATGGACGGGACGGTGTATGGCTACACCTTC.

J is TRBJ1-2 and V is TRBV28, with D perhaps TRBD1 (5 bases). V was shortened by 2 bases and J by 2 bases, with 15 bases between the two germline ends. The V gene's germline CDR1 is MDHEN and CDR2 SYDVKM. This CDR3 contains 16 residues. The CDR3 DNA reads TGTGCCAGCAGTTTAGGCCGGGGGTGGGGGAACTATGGCTACACCTTC. Translation: CASSLGRGWGNYGYTF.

J is TRBJ2-2 and V is TRBV7-9, with D possibly called TRBD1 or TRBD2 (5 bases each). Germline lookup yields CDR1 SEHNR and CDR2 FQNEAQ (reference sequence). The CDR3 runs to 15 residues. The V end was cut by 5 bases, the J end by 5 bases, with 15 bases between. The CDR3 loop reads CASSPDRWGTGELFF. In DNA, the CDR3 is TGTGCCAGCAGCCCCGACAGATGGGGGACCGGGGAGCTGTTTTTT.

This chain links TRBV27 with TRBJ2-2; the D is unclear. The length of the CDR3 is 20 residues. The germline V and J ends were trimmed by 5 bases and 0 bases, with 25 bases remaining between them. Germline lookup yields CDR1 MNHEY and CDR2 SMNVEV (reference sequence). The chain's CDR3 is CASSTPFGLVTYPNTGELFF. CDR3 DNA: TGTGCCAGCAGTACGCCGTTTGGTTTAGTGACGTATCCGAACACCGGGGAGCTGTTTTTT.

V gene TRBV5-6 combines with J gene TRBJ1-5; a possible D gene is TRBD1 (5 bases). The germline V gene encodes CDR1 SGHDT and CDR2 YYEEEE. This CDR3 is 15 amino acids long. Trimming shortened V by 4 bases and J by 0 bases, and 11 bases separated the two germline ends. The CDR3 sequence: CASSPTQDSNQPQHF. Here the CDR3 DNA reads TGTGCCAGCAGCCCGACACAGGATAGCAATCAGCCCCAGCATTTT.

This chain joins TRBV27 and TRBJ1-2; 9 bases fit TRBD1. The V segment lost 7 bases and the J segment 4 bases; nucleotides outside the gene matches: 7. CDR1 and CDR2 (germline): MNHEY, SMNVEV (reference sequence). CDR3 length: 14 amino acids. CDR3 in amino acids: CASKLGQGFYGYTF. The CDR3 DNA sequence: TGTGCCAGCAAACTGGGACAGGGTTTCTATGGCTACACCTTC.

This chain uses TRBV28 with TRBJ2-1; D tentatively reads TRBD1 or TRBD2 (5 bases each). Germline V gene lookup returns CDR1 MDHEN and CDR2 SYDVKM. Trimming cost V 5 bases and J 2 bases, with 13 bases left between them. There are 15 residues in the CDR3. The DNA of the CDR3 is TGTGCCAGCAGTCCCCGGGACGTTGCCTACAATGAGCAGTTCTTC. This codes for CASSPRDVAYNEQFF.

This chain joins TRBV20-1 and TRBJ2-7, with D perhaps TRBD2 (7 bases). The V gene's germline CDR1 is DFQATT and CDR2 SNEGSKA (reference sequence). The CDR3 sequence is 11 residues long. With 6 bases removed from V and 9 bases from J, the gap between germline ends came to 15 bases. The CDR3 is CSAPTGGLQYF. In DNA form, the CDR3 reads TGCAGTGCCCCCACGGGGGGCCTGCAGTACTTC.

This sequence joins TRBV6-5 and TRBJ2-7; TRBD1 agrees at 8 bases. There are 13 residues in the CDR3. Germline V gene lookup returns CDR1 MNHEY and CDR2 SVGAGI. V shed 4 bases, J shed 5 bases, and the junction held 4 bases outside the gene matches. CDR3 protein: CASSSGGDNEQYF. CDR3 DNA sequence: TGTGCCAGCAGTTCAGGGGGCGACAACGAGCAGTACTTC.

As regards this clone: The germline gene is not matched at one end of the junction; a read error may be the cause. The genes are TRBV29-1 and TRBJ1-1; D remains ambiguous. This CDR3 comprises 10 residues. Germline V gene lookup returns CDR1 SQVTM and CDR2 ANQGSEA. Written as DNA, the CDR3 is TGCAGCGTTGTGACAACGAGCGTGGTCTTT. Translation: CSVVTTSVVF.

V usage is TRBV19 and J usage is TRBJ1-2, with a weak D call TRBD1 (6 bases). CDR1 and CDR2 (germline): LNHDA, SQIVND (reference sequence). Trimming cost V 5 bases and J 3 bases, with 16 bases left between them. The CDR3 consists of 15 residues. DNA for the CDR3: TGTGCCAGTAGTCTACAGGGCCGTCCATACTATGGCTACACCTTC. Its protein product is CASSLQGRPYYGYTF.

The chain joins TRBV7-2 to TRBJ2-1, with 7 bases lining up with TRBD1. The germline V gene has CDR1 SGHTA and CDR2 FQGNSA. Trimming cost V 4 bases and J 4 bases; bases outside gene matches: 7. There are 15 residues in the CDR3. The CDR3 loop is CASSSGTDYYNEQFF. As DNA, the CDR3 is TGTGCCAGCAGCTCCGGGACAGACTATTACAATGAGCAGTTCTTC. The variable domain in full, completed from reference TRBV7-2 and TRBJ2-1, reads GAGVSQSPSNKVTEKGKDVELRCDPISGHTALYWYRQSLGQGLEFLIYFQGNSAPDKSGLPSDRFSAERTGGSVSTLTIQRTQQEDSAVYLCASSSGTDYYNEQFFGPGTRLTVL.

This clone came up once. CDR3 loop: CASGRTGYNSPLHF. CDR3 sequence (DNA): TGTGCTAGTGGCCGGACAGGGTATAATTCACCCCTCCACTTT. The J gene is TRBJ1-6, the V gene TRBV12-5; 8 bases match TRBD1. J was trimmed by 4 bases and V by 6 bases; bases with no gene match: 2. The germline V gene has CDR1 LGHNT and CDR2 FRNRAP. This CDR3 region has 14 residues.

V and J are TRBV28 and TRBJ1-1; 7 nucleotides line up with TRBD1. Trimming took 5 bases from V and 5 from J; bases not matched to a gene: 11. The CDR3 contains 15 residues. Germline loops: CDR1 MDHEN, CDR2 SYDVKM. Written as DNA, the CDR3 is TGTGCCAGCAGTCAGAATACAGGGGATTGGACTGAAGCTTTCTTT. This codes for CASSQNTGDWTEAFF.

The chain links TRBV30 to TRBJ1-6; 8 bases fit TRBD1. Per germline, CDR1 GTSNPN and CDR2 SVGIG (reference sequence). The CDR3 consists of 14 residues. The ends lost 0 bases at V and 8 bases at J; junction bases unmatched: 3. Here the CDR3 reads CAWSVTGGYSPLHF. In nucleotides, the CDR3 is TGTGCCTGGAGTGTTACAGGGGGTTATTCACCCCTCCACTTT.

The rearrangement links TRBV6-5 to TRBJ1-3, with TRBD1 as a possible D gene (6 bases). The germline gives CDR1 MNHEY, CDR2 SVGAGI. CDR3 length: 15 residues. The V end lost 6 bases, the J end lost 5 bases, and 17 bases lay between the germline ends. In nucleotides, the CDR3 is TGTGCCAGCAGCGCACGTCCGGGGGCCCGAAACACCATATATTTT. This gives the protein CASSARPGARNTIYF.

This clone has only one observation. The V gene is TRBV5-4, the J gene TRBJ1-4; D uncertain. The CDR3 consists of 14 residues. The ends were cut back, 0 bases at V and 8 bases at J, with 11 bases in the middle. Germline values: CDR1 SGHNT, CDR2 YYREEE (reference sequence). The CDR3 reads CASSLDGSTEKLFF. DNA for the CDR3: TGTGCCAGCAGCTTGGATGGCAGTACGGAAAAACTGTTTTTT.